Listed below are T cell receptor beta chains from one sample, sequenced in a study of a mutant IDH1 vaccine in newly diagnosed glioma. Assay: immunoSEQ multiplex PCR; the TCRdb copy retains only in-frame clones and omits some. The sample holds 50,000 or so clones, just under 80% seen once. Antigens of these TCRs are unknown. The sample here was PBMCs, taken from a glioma patient whose treatment included an IDH1 peptide vaccine. The receptors were sampled from a woman in her forties with glioma. The CDR3 runs from the conserved cysteine through the conserved F or W. Fields, in order: V gene, clone size, J gene, D gene, CDR3 protein, CDR3 DNA. D genes are given only for firm matches. Not all rows give a size; the values are once, few, many and, for expanded clones, a class.

TRBV2	.	TRBJ1-2	.	CASRARSGTGYTF	TGTGCCAGCAGAGCAAGATCCGGGACTGGCTACACCTTC
TRBV5-1	.	TRBJ2-5	TRBD2	CASSFGLAGGKETQYF	TGCGCCAGCAGCTTCGGTCTAGCGGGGGGCAAAGAGACCCAGTACTTC
TRBV5-1	.	TRBJ2-3	.	CASSLPPGDTDTQYF	TGCGCCAGCAGCTTACCCCCAGGGGACACAGATACGCAGTATTTT
TRBV10-1	.	TRBJ2-3	.	CASRVLSTDTQYF	TGCGCCAGCAGGGTCCTTAGCACAGATACGCAGTATTTT
TRBV7-2	.	TRBJ2-3	.	CACRQGGLYTDTQYF	TGTGCCTGCCGGCAGGGGGGACTATACACAGATACGCAGTATTTT
TRBV30	.	TRBJ1-6	TRBD1	CAWSTDRGQSSPLHF	TGTGCCTGGAGTACCGACAGGGGGCAGAGTTCACCCCTCCACTTT
TRBV4-2	.	TRBJ1-1	.	CASSRWDTEAFF	TGTGCCAGCAGCCGATGGGACACTGAAGCTTTCTTT
TRBV7-8	.	TRBJ1-2	TRBD1	CASSLATGQSYGYTF	TGTGCCAGCAGCTTAGCGACGGGACAGTCGTATGGCTACACCTTC
TRBV6-4	.	TRBJ1-1	.	CASSRSSSTRRTEAFF	TGTGCCAGCAGTCGTTCGTCCTCGACCCGGCGAACTGAAGCTTTCTTT
TRBV30	.	TRBJ1-5	.	CAWIPRGSNQPQHF	TGTGCCTGGATCCCCAGGGGAAGCAATCAGCCCCAGCATTTT
TRBV9	few	TRBJ2-2	TRBD2	CASSIASGGTGELFF	TGTGCCAGCAGCATCGCGTCGGGGGGGACCGGGGAGCTGTTTTTT
TRBV19	.	TRBJ1-1	.	CASTTSEPENTEAFF	TGTGCCAGTACCACATCGGAACCTGAAAACACTGAAGCTTTCTTT
TRBV9	.	TRBJ1-6	.	CASSVAPGVDSPLHF	TGTGCCAGCAGCGTAGCTCCGGGGGTTGATTCACCCCTCCACTTT
TRBV14	.	TRBJ2-5	TRBD2	CASSQETSGIRETQYF	TGTGCCAGCAGCCAAGAGACTAGCGGGATAAGGGAGACCCAGTACTTC
TRBV4-1	.	TRBJ2-5	.	CASSQWRQETQYF	TGCGCCAGCAGCCAATGGAGACAAGAGACCCAGTACTTC
TRBV9	.	TRBJ2-3	TRBD1	CASSVGGTGRDTQYF	TGTGCCAGCAGCGTAGGGGGGACAGGGAGAGATACGCAGTATTTT
TRBV30	few	TRBJ1-5	TRBD1	CAWSVRGGRTQPQHF	TGTGCCTGGAGTGTAAGAGGGGGCCGAACTCAGCCCCAGCATTTT
TRBV30	few	TRBJ2-6	.	CAWLVGANVLTF	TGTGCCTGGTTGGTTGGGGCCAACGTCCTGACTTTC
TRBV5-1	.	TRBJ2-1	.	CASSTRTGSGVLSSYNEQFF	TGCGCCAGCAGCACACGGACAGGGAGCGGGGTCTTATCCTCCTACAATGAGCAGTTCTTC
TRBV27	.	TRBJ1-2	TRBD1	CASSLSTGGYGYTF	TGTGCCAGCAGTTTATCAACAGGGGGCTATGGCTACACCTTC
TRBV5-1	.	TRBJ1-6	.	CASSFLEGSKHSPLHF	TGCGCCAGCAGCTTTCTGGAGGGGTCAAAGCATTCACCCCTCCACTTT
TRBV2	.	TRBJ1-3	.	CASSEKGFWGNTIYF	TGTGCCAGCAGTGAAAAGGGCTTTTGGGGAAACACCATATATTTT
TRBV14	.	TRBJ2-3	TRBD1	CASSQDIGTASTDTQYF	TGTGCCAGCAGCCAAGATATCGGGACAGCTAGCACAGATACGCAGTATTTT
TRBV7-6	once	TRBJ2-5	.	CASSLGSSGAGETQYF	TGTGCCAGCAGCTTAGGGAGCTCGGGGGCTGGTGAGACCCAGTACTTC
TRBV19	.	TRBJ2-3	.	CASSMGLQSGDTQYF	TGTGCCAGTAGTATGGGGTTGCAAAGTGGAGATACGCAGTATTTT
TRBV7-2	once	TRBJ1-2	TRBD1	CASSSVPGQGLFYGYTF	TGTGCCAGCAGCTCCGTCCCGGGACAGGGGCTTTTCTATGGCTACACCTTC
TRBV7-9	.	TRBJ1-6	.	CASSLEVVGVHSPLHF	TGTGCCAGCAGCTTAGAGGTTGTAGGGGTTCATTCACCCCTCCACTTT
TRBV18	.	TRBJ1-5	.	CASSSDQPQHF	TGTGCCAGCTCTTCCGATCAGCCCCAGCATTTT
TRBV7-7	once	TRBJ2-1	.	CASSLDGGPPQFF	TGTGCTAGCAGCTTAGACGGCGGCCCCCCTCAGTTCTTC
TRBV10-1	.	TRBJ2-7	.	CASSEEGSSYEQYF	TGCGCCAGCAGTGAGGAGGGGAGCTCCTACGAGCAGTACTTC
TRBV6-5	.	TRBJ2-7	.	CASSPSRAHEQYF	TGTGCCAGCAGTCCCAGCAGGGCCCACGAGCAGTACTTC
TRBV30	.	TRBJ2-3	.	CAWSGLDFLRSDTQYF	TGTGCCTGGAGTGGTTTGGACTTCTTAAGGTCAGATACGCAGTATTTT
TRBV11-2	.	TRBJ2-1	TRBD2	CASSLETPLAGGLNEQFF	TGTGCCAGCAGCTTAGAGACCCCACTAGCGGGGGGCTTGAATGAGCAGTTCTTC
TRBV5-4	.	TRBJ2-1	.	CASSLGGLARGYNEQFF	TGTGCCAGCAGCTTGGGAGGTCTAGCTCGGGGCTACAATGAGCAGTTCTTC
TRBV5-1	.	TRBJ2-1	.	CASSSIISYNEQFF	TGCGCCAGCAGCTCAATCATTTCCTACAATGAGCAGTTCTTC
TRBV9	once	TRBJ2-3	.	CASSSPGESADTQYF	TGTGCCAGCAGCTCACCCGGGGAGTCAGCAGATACGCAGTATTTT
TRBV27	.	TRBJ1-2	.	CASTEGGRAPHGYTF	TGTGCCAGCACCGAAGGCGGCAGGGCCCCGCATGGCTACACCTTC
TRBV10-2	.	TRBJ1-5	.	CASSEESQPQHF	TGCGCCAGCAGTGAGGAATCCCAGCCCCAGCATTTT
TRBV4-3	once	TRBJ1-3	.	CASSQFSPGSGNTIYF	TGCGCCAGCAGCCAATTCTCCCCCGGCTCTGGAAACACCATATATTTT
TRBV27	.	TRBJ1-4	TRBD1	CASSSQGAREKLFF	TGTGCCAGCAGTTCTCAGGGGGCTCGAGAAAAACTGTTTTTT
TRBV7-9	.	TRBJ1-2	.	CASSPERYGGYTF	TGTGCCAGCAGCCCGGAGAGGTACGGCGGCTACACCTTC
TRBV6-1	.	TRBJ1-1	.	CASSEGGDTEAFF	TGTGCCAGCAGTGAAGGGGGGGACACTGAAGCTTTCTTT
TRBV7-9	.	TRBJ1-5	.	CASSTGLQPQHF	TGTGCCAGCAGCACGGGCCTACAGCCCCAGCATTTT
TRBV19	.	TRBJ2-1	TRBD2	CANPGLGSSSYNEQFF	TGTGCCAACCCGGGACTAGGTTCGAGCTCCTACAATGAGCAGTTCTTC
TRBV19	.	TRBJ1-5	TRBD1	CASSRQGGQPQHF	TGTGCCAGTAGTAGACAGGGCGGTCAGCCCCAGCATTTT